This T cell receptor (beta chain) was documented in a study of T cells in Graves' hyperthyroidism and ophthalmopathy. Researchers amplified the TCR beta CDR3 regions from RNA transcripts. HTBI primers were employed in a first-round RT-PCR of the TCR CDR3. MiXCR, applied by TCRdb to the multiplex PCR reads, yields one record per CDR3 protein. The table lists 500,000 to 550,000 distinct CDR3 sequences, around 20% of them singletons, with about 26% in the top ten. This clonotype was picked up a small number of times. The specimen was blood. The clonotype was recovered from a man between 18 and 35 years old with Graves' hyperthyroidism.

The CDR3: CASSWTGGSPYEQYF. CDR3 coding DNA: TGTGCCAGCAGTTGGACCGGCGGCAGCCCCTACGAGCAGTACTTC. The chain has TRBV12-3 or TRBV12-4 and TRBJ2-7; D gene ambiguous. This CDR3 is built from 15 residues. Trimming took off 4 bases at V and 2 bases at J, with 15 bases between the two ends.